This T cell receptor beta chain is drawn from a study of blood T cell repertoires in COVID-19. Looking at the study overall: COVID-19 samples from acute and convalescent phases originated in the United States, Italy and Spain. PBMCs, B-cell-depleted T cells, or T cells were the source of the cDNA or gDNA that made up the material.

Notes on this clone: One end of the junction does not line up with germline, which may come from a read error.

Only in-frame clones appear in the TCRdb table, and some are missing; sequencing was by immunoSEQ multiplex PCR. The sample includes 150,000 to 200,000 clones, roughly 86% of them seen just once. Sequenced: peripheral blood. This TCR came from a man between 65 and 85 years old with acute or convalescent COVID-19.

The CDR3 DNA reads as TGTGCCAGCAGCCTCGGACAGGGCCGTCGTTCCTTC. It translates to CASSLGQGRRSF. The genes are TRBV11-2 and TRBJ1-2; 8 positions match TRBD1. The length of the CDR3 is 12 residues. Germline assignment: CDR1 SGHAT and CDR2 FQNNGV.